This T cell receptor beta chain was recovered during a study of shared clonotypes between healthy human individuals. Study-level information: Every donor yielded three CD4 naive, three CD4 memory, two CD8 naive and one CD8 memory plate. Study-wide points: The rarefaction results pointed to incomplete sorted-subset sequencing despite large depth. Blood was the only sampled material, and tissue repertoires likely differ.

Original analysis: Filtering differed for immunoSEQ, which gave only junction sequences without quality scores. Only in-frame clones appear in the TCRdb table, and some are missing; sequencing was by immunoSEQ multiplex PCR. That table is the source of V, J and clone size, and D and trimming were worked out from the DNA. Seen here are 2 million to 2.5 million clones, 85% to 95% observed once, and the top ten hold 0.1% to 0.15%. This CDR3 contains 13 residues. Trimming took 3 bases from V and 4 from J, leaving 9 bases between them. Germline V gene lookup returns CDR1 GTSNPN and CDR2 SVGIG (reference sequence). A remark on this clone: Its antigen is unknown.

This receptor was identified in a man between 18 and 29 years old in good health. The rearrangement uses TRBV30 and TRBJ1-4; no reliable D call. The sample consisted of naive CD4+ T cells sorted from blood. The sample's subset: CD45RA+ positively selected. The chain's CDR3 is CAWSAVFNEKLFF. CDR3 DNA: TGTGCCTGGAGCGCAGTTTTTAATGAAAAACTGTTTTTT.